These 32 T cell receptor beta chains were all obtained from the same sample, sequenced in a study of blood T cell repertoires in COVID-19. Produced via immunoSEQ multiplex PCR; TCRdb's table is partial and in-frame only. The sample has approximately 390,000 clones, over 75% seen once. Sequencing input: PBMCs or T cells enriched from blood (not recorded which). The source of these receptors is a woman aged 40 to 49 with acute COVID-19.

This clone has more than one count but fewer than ten. The chain uses TRBV19 and TRBJ1-2; D not resolved. Germline V gene lookup returns CDR1 LNHDA and CDR2 SQIVND (reference sequence). Trimming removed 7 bases at V and 8 bases at J, with 23 bases between. The CDR3 extends over 15 amino acids. The CDR3 sequence is CASKRPGARVGGYTF. DNA of the CDR3: TGTGCCAGTAAGAGGCCCGGAGCACGGGTCGGGGGCTACACCTTC.

The chain joins TRBV5-1 to TRBJ1-5, with 7 bases identical to TRBD1. The J segment lost 9 bases and the V segment lost 4 bases, leaving 16 bases of the junction unmatched. Germline lookup yields CDR1 SGHRS and CDR2 YFSETQ. This CDR3 has 16 residues. CDR3 loop: CASSPSNRGAGPPQHF. As DNA, the CDR3 is TGCGCCAGCAGCCCATCTAACAGGGGCGCGGGTCCGCCCCAGCATTTT.

J is TRBJ1-4 and V is TRBV5-4; perhaps TRBD1 as D (5 bases). CDR1 and CDR2 from the germline V gene are SGHNT and YYREEE (reference sequence). V lost 4 bases and J 4 bases, leaving 14 bases between the germline ends. The CDR3 is made up of 15 amino acids. CDR3 region: CASSKKTESNEKLFF. CDR3 in DNA: TGTGCCAGCAGCAAAAAGACAGAAAGTAATGAAAAACTGTTTTTT. The variable domain in full, completed from reference TRBV5-4 and TRBJ1-4, reads ETGVTQSPTHLIKTRGQQVTLRCSSQSGHNTVSWYQQALGQGPQFIFQYYREEENGRGNFPPRFSGLQFPNYSSELNVNALELDDSALYLCASSKKTESNEKLFFGSGTQLSVL.

This chain joins TRBV6-5 and TRBJ2-7; 7 bases line up with TRBD2. V lost 8 bases, J lost 2 bases, and 6 bases stayed unmatched. Germline V gene sequence: CDR1 MNHEY, CDR2 SVGAGI. The CDR3 consists of 13 residues. The CDR3 reads CASAGDRAYEQYF. Written as DNA, the CDR3 is TGTGCCAGCGCGGGAGACCGAGCCTACGAGCAGTACTTC.

This chain links TRBV19 with TRBJ1-2, with TRBD1 matching 7 bases. CDR1 LNHDA and CDR2 SQIVND come from the germline V gene (reference sequence). The V gene end was trimmed by 7 bases and the J gene end by 0 bases; junction bases not matched to a gene: 8. This CDR3 has 15 residues. The CDR3 loop reads CASTTTGEANYGYTF. The CDR3 DNA reads as TGTGCCAGTACCACAACAGGGGAAGCTAACTATGGCTACACCTTC.

This rearrangement joins TRBV5-4 to TRBJ1-6, with TRBD1 identical over 7 bases. V was clipped by 5 bases and J by 10 bases; unmatched bases: 6. Germline V gene lookup returns CDR1 SGHNT and CDR2 YYREEE (reference sequence). The CDR3 loop spans 13 amino acids. The CDR3 DNA sequence: TGTGCCAGCAGTCTGGCAGGGGGATCACCCCTCCACTTT. Residues: CASSLAGGSPLHF.

The gene calls are TRBV7-9 and TRBJ2-5, with 9 bases aligning to TRBD2. Germline V gene lookup returns CDR1 SEHNR and CDR2 FQNEAQ (reference sequence). The CDR3 is made up of 16 amino acids. With V trimmed by 5 bases and J by 5 bases, 12 bases remained unmatched. The CDR3: CASSPVGAGGRETQYF. The CDR3 DNA follows: TGTGCCAGCAGCCCCGTAGGAGCGGGGGGCCGGGAGACCCAGTACTTC.

The gene calls are TRBV10-1 and TRBJ1-5; tentatively, D is TRBD1 (5 bases). V gave up 8 bases and J gave up 2 bases, with 13 bases separating them. This CDR3 is built from 14 residues. Germline V CDR1 and CDR2: WNHNN, SYGVQD (reference sequence). The CDR3: CASADRKGNQPQHF. For the CDR3, the DNA is TGCGCCAGCGCCGACAGAAAGGGCAATCAGCCCCAGCATTTT.

The chain recombines TRBV2 with TRBJ2-3; TRBD2 matches 7 bases. The CDR3 is made up of 14 amino acids. V was pared by 7 bases and J by 1 base, with 5 bases of the junction left unmatched. The germline V gene has CDR1 SNHLY and CDR2 FYNNEI. CDR3 residues: CASKSSGGTDTQYF. CDR3 nucleotide sequence: TGTGCCAGCAAGTCGAGCGGGGGCACAGATACGCAGTATTTT.

J is TRBJ2-3 and V is TRBV5-1; maybe TRBD1 (6 bases). Germline loops: CDR1 SGHRS, CDR2 YFSETQ. This CDR3 region has 15 residues. Trimming stripped 4 bases from V and 3 bases from J, with 15 bases between. The CDR3 coding sequence is TGCGCCAGCAGCCGGGACATTGGTGTGACAGATACGCAGTATTTT. Translation gives CASSRDIGVTDTQYF.

V gene TRBV11-2 combines with J gene TRBJ1-1, with 7 bases that match TRBD1. Germline V gene lookup returns CDR1 SGHAT and CDR2 FQNNGV. The junction had 7 bases not matched to a gene; V was cut back by 5 bases and J by 4 bases. The CDR3 runs 14 residues. CDR3: CASSLRTGVTEAFF. CDR3 sequence (DNA): TGTGCCAGCAGCCTGAGAACAGGGGTCACTGAAGCTTTCTTT.

This clone has only a few counts. The germline gene is not matched at one end of the junction; a read error may be the cause. The gene calls are TRBV29-1 and TRBJ1-1, with 9 bases matching TRBD1. CDR1 is SQVTM and CDR2 is ANQGSEA in the germline V gene. The CDR3 is 13 residues long. The CDR3 is CSVTGQGNAEAFF. DNA for the CDR3: TGCAGCGTGACCGGACAGGGGAACGCTGAAGCTTTCTTT.

This rearrangement joins TRBV10-1 to TRBJ2-5, with a tentative D call TRBD2 (7 bases). Trimming pared 8 bases from V and 3 bases from J, leaving 19 bases between. The germline V gene has CDR1 WNHNN and CDR2 SYGVQD (reference sequence). The CDR3 contains 15 residues. The CDR3 DNA follows: TGCGCCAGCGTGAGGGAGGGGGGCCTCGAAGAGACCCAGTACTTC. This encodes CASVREGGLEETQYF.

The V and J genes are TRBV5-5 and TRBJ1-5, with D unresolved. Germline loops: CDR1 SGHKS, CDR2 YYEKEE (reference sequence). The CDR3 is 15 amino acids. V lost 0 bases to trimming and J lost 3 bases, with 10 bases between them. The CDR3 loop reads CASSLDGYVNQPQHF. The CDR3, as DNA: TGTGCCAGCAGCTTGGACGGGTACGTCAATCAGCCCCAGCATTTT.

This clone showed up just once. This chain uses TRBV4-2 with TRBJ1-1; maybe TRBD1 (5 bases). The CDR3 length is 15 residues. With 3 bases removed from V and 1 base from J, the gap between germline ends came to 12 bases. Germline values: CDR1 LGHNA, CDR2 YNFKEQ. The chain's CDR3 is CASSQFLTGNTEAFF. CDR3 nucleotide sequence: TGTGCCAGCAGCCAGTTTTTAACAGGGAACACTGAAGCTTTCTTT.

The chain has TRBV14 and TRBJ1-2, with D perhaps TRBD1 (5 bases). V dropped 6 bases and J dropped 4 bases, with 12 bases sitting between them. Germline V gives CDR1 SGHDN, CDR2 FVKESK. This CDR3 comprises 13 residues. The CDR3 DNA follows: TGTGCCAGCAGTCGGGGGTATCTCTATGGCTACACCTTC. The encoded protein is CASSRGYLYGYTF.

The rearrangement links TRBV7-9 to TRBJ1-1, with a possible D match to TRBD1 (6 bases). V lost 5 bases and J 7 bases, leaving 11 bases between the germline ends. This CDR3 region has 12 residues. The germline V gene encodes CDR1 SEHNR and CDR2 FQNEAQ (reference sequence). The CDR3 loop reads CASSIDRIEAFF. CDR3 in DNA: TGTGCCAGCAGCATCGACAGGATTGAAGCTTTCTTT. Full variable domain (rest looked up from reference TRBV7-9 and TRBJ1-1): DTGVSQNPRHKITKRGQNVTFRCDPISEHNRLYWYRQTLGQGPEFLTYFQNEAQLEKSRLLSDRFSAERPKGSFSTLEIQRTEQGDSAMYLCASSIDRIEAFFGQGTRLTVV.

This chain joins TRBV14 and TRBJ1-1; no firm D call. CDR3 length equals 13 residues. Germline V gene data show CDR1 as SGHDN and CDR2 as FVKESK. V was pared by 1 base and J by 4 bases, with 7 bases between. CDR3 residues: CASSQGRGTEAFF. CDR3 DNA sequence: TGTGCCAGCAGCCAAGGACGGGGCACTGAAGCTTTCTTT.

J is TRBJ2-3 and V is TRBV2; 10 positions agree with TRBD1. Trimming took 6 bases from V and 4 from J; bases not matched to a gene: 13. Germline CDR1 and CDR2: SNHLY and FYNNEI. The CDR3 runs 17 residues. The CDR3 sequence is CASSLATGQGEADTQYF. The DNA of the CDR3 is TGTGCCAGCAGCCTCGCCACCGGACAGGGGGAAGCAGATACGCAGTATTTT.

V usage is TRBV18 and J usage is TRBJ1-3, with a weak D call TRBD1 (5 bases). The germline CDR1 and CDR2 sequences are KGHSH and LQKENI. V was pared by 2 bases and J by 0 bases, with 14 bases between. The CDR3 loop spans 17 amino acids. The CDR3 sequence is CASSPGAARGSGNTIYF. As DNA, the CDR3 is TGTGCCAGCTCACCAGGGGCAGCTAGGGGCTCTGGAAACACCATATATTTT.

J is TRBJ2-7 and V is TRBV7-6, with 9 positions matching TRBD1. The ends lost 4 bases at V and 0 bases at J; junction bases unmatched: 4. Germline V gene data show CDR1 as SGHVS and CDR2 as FNYEAQ. There are 15 residues in the CDR3. The CDR3 DNA is TGTGCCAGCAGCTCCCTACAGGGGGCCTCCTACGAGCAGTACTTC. Its translation is CASSSLQGASYEQYF.

This clone was seen a few times. V gene TRBV6-5 combines with J gene TRBJ1-1, with D possibly being TRBD1 (5 bases). The CDR3 is made up of 14 amino acids. The ends were cut back, 2 bases at V and 5 bases at J, with 12 bases in the middle. From germline, CDR1 is MNHEY and CDR2 SVGAGI. For the CDR3, the DNA is TGTGCCAGCAGTTACGTTGCAGGGTGGACTGAAGCTTTCTTT. It specifies CASSYVAGWTEAFF.

The chain carries TRBV19 and TRBJ1-6, with D unresolved. Trimming left V 0 bases short and J 9 bases short, with 15 bases between. The CDR3 is 16 residues long. The germline V gene encodes CDR1 LNHDA and CDR2 SQIVND (reference sequence). The CDR3: CASSIDLMSRGSPLHF. The DNA for the CDR3 is TGTGCCAGTAGTATAGATCTTATGTCTCGGGGTTCACCCCTCCACTTT.

The chain carries TRBV12-3 or TRBV12-4 and TRBJ1-2, with D possibly being TRBD1 (5 bases). This CDR3 is built from 13 residues. Trimming stripped 5 bases from V and 8 bases from J, with 15 bases between. CDR3 amino acids: CASSAGTWGGYTF. In DNA, the CDR3 is TGTGCCAGCAGTGCCGGGACTTGGGGGGGCTACACCTTC.

This clone was seen just once. The V call is TRBV7-2, the J call TRBJ2-3; 10 nucleotides align to TRBD2. The ends lost 5 bases at V and 0 bases at J; junction bases unmatched: 5. This CDR3 spans 16 amino acids. Germline V gene sequence: CDR1 SGHTA, CDR2 FQGNSA. The CDR3 here is CASSQTSGFSTDTQYF. The CDR3 nucleotides read TGTGCCAGCAGCCAGACTAGCGGGTTTAGCACAGATACGCAGTATTTT.

The V gene is TRBV11-2, the J gene TRBJ2-7; possibly TRBD2 for D (5 bases). This CDR3 spans 15 amino acids. Trimming pared 1 base from V and 3 bases from J, leaving 13 bases between. Per the germline V gene, CDR1 is SGHAT and CDR2 is FQNNGV. CDR3 region: CASSLGISEGYEQYF. The CDR3 bases are TGTGCCAGCAGCTTAGGTATCTCCGAGGGCTACGAGCAGTACTTC.

This clone was picked up one time. The chain recombines TRBV6-5 with TRBJ1-3; 7 nucleotides agree with TRBD1. Looked up from germline, CDR1 is MNHEY and CDR2 is SVGAGI. The CDR3 contains 16 residues. With 2 bases clipped from V and 2 bases from J, the junction kept 6 bases outside the gene matches. The chain's CDR3 is CASSYQNRGAGNTIYF. CDR3 DNA sequence: TGTGCCAGCAGTTACCAAAACAGGGGAGCTGGAAACACCATATATTTT.

The rearrangement joins TRBV19 to TRBJ1-3; D not resolved. CDR3 size: 14 residues. Germline lookup yields CDR1 LNHDA and CDR2 SQIVND (reference sequence). Deletions cut 3 bases from V and 4 bases from J, with 10 bases between. The CDR3 region has the DNA TGTGCCAGTAGTATGTTGGGCCTCGGAAACACCATATATTTT. Amino acids: CASSMLGLGNTIYF. The full variable domain, completed using reference TRBV19 and TRBJ1-3, is DGGITQSPKYLFRKEGQNVTLSCEQNLNHDAMYWYRQDPGQGLRLIYYSQIVNDFQKGDIAEGYSVSREKKESFPLTVTSAQKNPTAFYLCASSMLGLGNTIYFGEGSWLTVV.

The chain joins TRBV14 to TRBJ1-1; TRBD1 might be the D (5 bases). This CDR3 is 17 amino acids long. Trimming took 3 bases from V and 3 from J, leaving 20 bases between them. CDR1 is SGHDN and CDR2 is FVKESK in the germline V gene. The chain's CDR3 is CASSQMGQGKKDTEAFF. In DNA form, the CDR3 reads TGTGCCAGCAGCCAGATGGGTCAGGGAAAAAAGGACACTGAAGCTTTCTTT.

The CDR3: CASSPLRRDRESSNYGYTF. The DNA of the CDR3 is TGTGCCAGCAGCCCGCTACGGCGGGACAGGGAGTCATCTAACTATGGCTACACCTTC. The chain is built from TRBV11-2 and TRBJ1-2; 9 bases line up with TRBD1. Germline loops: CDR1 SGHAT, CDR2 FQNNGV. There are 19 residues in the CDR3. With 5 bases clipped from V and 0 bases from J, the junction kept 16 bases outside the gene matches. Filled out from reference TRBV11-2 and TRBJ1-2, the complete variable domain reads EAGVAQSPRYKIIEKRQSVAFWCNPISGHATLYWYQQILGQGPKLLIQFQNNGVVDDSQLPKDRFSAERLKGVDSTLKIQPAKLEDSAVYLCASSPLRRDRESSNYGYTFGSGTRLTVV.

J is TRBJ2-7 and V is TRBV30, with 9 bases aligning to TRBD1. The CDR3 covers 15 residues. J was trimmed by 0 bases and V by 2 bases; bases with no gene match: 5. Per germline, CDR1 GTSNPN and CDR2 SVGIG (reference sequence). In nucleotides, the CDR3 is TGTGCCTGGAGTCCACGGACAGGGGTCTCCTACGAGCAGTACTTC. Its translation: CAWSPRTGVSYEQYF.

The V gene is TRBV12-3 or TRBV12-4, the J gene TRBJ1-2; D is ambiguous. The CDR3 contains 12 residues. The V gene lost 5 bases and the J gene lost 2 bases, with 6 bases spanning the gap. This CDR3 is CASSTSNYGYTF. In DNA form, the CDR3 reads TGTGCCAGCAGTACTTCAAACTATGGCTACACCTTC.